A single sample is the source of the 5 T cell receptor beta chains below, sequenced in a study of glioma-infiltrating T cells after dendritic cell vaccination. Produced via immunoSEQ multiplex PCR; TCRdb's table is partial and in-frame only. The sample has approximately 90,000 clones, about 81% seen once. Time point here: after dendritic cell vaccination, including at tumor progression/relapse. Sequencing was performed on blood, taken after dendritic cell vaccination. The origin of the receptors is a human donor with glioblastoma.

The V gene is TRBV11-2, the J gene TRBJ1-1; 7 bases agree with TRBD1. Per germline, CDR1 SGHAT and CDR2 FQNNGV. This CDR3 is built from 13 residues. V lost 3 bases to trimming and J lost 5 bases; unmatched junction nucleotides: 3. This CDR3 is CASSFDRDTEAFF. The CDR3 region has the DNA TGTGCCAGCAGCTTTGACAGGGATACTGAAGCTTTCTTT.

The chain is built from TRBV5-1 and TRBJ2-5; D may be TRBD1 (5 bases). The germline V gene encodes CDR1 SGHRS and CDR2 YFSETQ. V lost 2 bases and J 0 bases, leaving 11 bases between the germline ends. CDR3 length equals 15 residues. CDR3 in DNA: TGCGCCAGCAGCTTCAGGGTGGGGTACCAAGAGACCCAGTACTTC. This encodes CASSFRVGYQETQYF.

The CDR3 sequence: CASSPTGSYGYTF. The DNA for the CDR3 is TGTGCCAGCAGCCCGACAGGGAGCTATGGCTACACCTTC. The chain links TRBV6-5 to TRBJ1-2; 7 nucleotides align to TRBD1. Germline CDR1 MNHEY, CDR2 SVGAGI. Trimming at V came to 6 bases and at J to 4 bases, leaving 5 bases not matched to a gene. The CDR3 is 13 residues long.

The V gene is TRBV6-1, the J gene TRBJ2-3, with TRBD2 identical over 8 bases. This CDR3 contains 13 residues. Germline V gives CDR1 MNHNS, CDR2 SASEGT. The V gene end was trimmed by 7 bases and the J gene end by 7 bases; junction bases not matched to a gene: 7. The CDR3: CASISGTRNTQYF. The DNA for the CDR3 is TGTGCCAGCATCTCCGGGACTAGAAATACGCAGTATTTT.

The chain couples TRBV28 to TRBJ2-7; the D gene is possibly TRBD1 (6 bases). Trimming shortened V by 5 bases and J by 2 bases, and 22 bases separated the two germline ends. This CDR3 has 17 residues. From germline, CDR1 is MDHEN and CDR2 SYDVKM. CDR3 coding DNA: TGTGCCAGCAGTACACCAAAACAGGGCGGACTTCCCTACGAGCAGTACGTC. Encoded protein: CASSTPKQGGLPYEQYV.